Listed below are T cell receptor beta chains from one sample, sequenced in a study of T cells after yellow fever vaccination. TCRdb itself ran the 5' RACE reads through MiXCR, one entry per CDR3 protein. This sample yields roughly 500,000 distinct CDR3 sequences, of which roughly 19% are seen a single time; roughly an eighth belongs to the top ten. This specimen consisted of PBMCs, obtained 15 days after the yellow fever booster vaccination. Source of these receptors: a man between 25 and 39 years old who received the YFV17D yellow fever vaccine. Each CDR3 is given with its conserved first and last residue. Fields, in order: J gene, V gene, D gene, clone size, CDR3 protein, CDR3 DNA. D genes are given only for firm matches. A row's size may be missing; if present it is once, few, many or a size class.

TRBJ2-3,TRBV27,.,few,CASSLRKNNPDTQYF,TGTGCCAGCAGTTTGCGGAAAAATAACCCAGATACGCAGTATTTT
TRBJ1-2,TRBV5-1,.,.,CASSADHRGYTF,TGCGCCAGCAGCGCTGATCATCGGGGCTACACCTTC
TRBJ1-2,TRBV7-2,.,few,CASSLGPTNYGYTF,TGTGCCAGCAGCTTAGGACCTACTAACTATGGCTACACCTTC
TRBJ2-7,TRBV20-1,TRBD2,.,CSADPVLAGYEQYF,TGCAGTGCAGACCCAGTCCTAGCGGGCTACGAGCAGTACTTC
TRBJ2-1,TRBV20-1,TRBD2,few,CSAGTSGTNNEQFF,TGCAGTGCTGGGACTAGCGGAACCAACAATGAGCAGTTCTTC
TRBJ2-5,TRBV6-4,TRBD2,.,CASSWPSGQETQYF,TGTGCCAGCAGTTGGCCTAGCGGGCAAGAGACCCAGTACTTC
TRBJ2-7,TRBV6-2/TRBV6-3,TRBD1,few,CASSTRTGALYEQYF,TGTGCCAGCAGTACCCGGACAGGGGCACTCTACGAGCAGTACTTC
TRBJ2-2,TRBV20-1,.,.,CSAKTGTSSAGELFF,TGCAGTGCAAAAACCGGGACCTCATCTGCCGGGGAGCTGTTTTTT
TRBJ2-3,TRBV4-3,.,.,CASSLGRGPPDTQYF,TGCGCCAGCAGCCTAGGACGGGGCCCTCCAGATACGCAGTATTTT
TRBJ2-7,TRBV5-1,TRBD2,.,CASNGGGSYEQYF,TGCGCCAGCAACGGGGGGGGCTCCTACGAGCAGTACTTC
TRBJ2-1,TRBV5-1,.,.,CASSLGGRAHEQFF,TGCGCCAGCAGCTTGGGTGGCAGGGCCCATGAGCAGTTCTTC
TRBJ2-1,TRBV5-7,TRBD2,few,CASSTGLAGVGNEQFF,TGTGCCAGCAGCACAGGACTAGCGGGGGTAGGCAATGAGCAGTTCTTC